These 7 T cell receptor beta chains were all obtained from the same sample, sequenced in a study of T cell responses to AZD1222 COVID-19 vaccine. The table came from immunoSEQ multiplex PCR; TCRdb's copy has only in-frame clones and leaves some out. The repertoire consists of approximately 180,000 clones, with around 90% occurring once and the leading ten covering roughly 4%. Source: peripheral blood, taken 28 days after the second dose of the MenACWY control vaccine. Receptors originate from an adult who received the MenACWY meningococcal vaccine as a control.

The gene calls are TRBV7-8 and TRBJ1-2, with 7 bases fitting TRBD1. The junction had 12 bases not matched to a gene; V was cut back by 3 bases and J by 2 bases. The CDR3 is made up of 17 amino acids. Germline V CDR1 and CDR2: SGHVS, FQNEAQ. In nucleotides, the CDR3 is TGTGCCAGCAGCTTGGGGGGATACCCGGGACAGAACTATGGCTACACCTTC. The encoded protein is CASSLGGYPGQNYGYTF.

The J gene is TRBJ1-4, the V gene TRBV9, with D hard to call. The CDR3 has 14 residues. Germline CDR1 and CDR2: SGDLS and YYNGEE. V lost 0 bases and J 6 bases, leaving 9 bases between the germline ends. In nucleotides, the CDR3 is TGTGCCAGCAGCGTAGGGTACGGGGATGAAAAACTGTTTTTT. It specifies CASSVGYGDEKLFF.

The chain has TRBV11-2 and TRBJ2-7, with a possible D match to TRBD2 (6 bases). V was pared by 0 bases and J by 3 bases, with 12 bases between. This CDR3 comprises 15 residues. The germline gives CDR1 SGHAT, CDR2 FQNNGV. The CDR3 coding sequence is TGTGCCAGCAGCTTAGAGGAGGGTGTGATCTACGAGCAGTACTTC. Its translation: CASSLEEGVIYEQYF.

The chain has TRBV30 and TRBJ1-2; 8 nucleotides agree with TRBD1. V lost 2 bases to trimming and J lost 4 bases; unmatched junction nucleotides: 9. CDR1 GTSNPN and CDR2 SVGIG come from the germline V gene (reference sequence). CDR3 length: 15 residues. In DNA, the CDR3 is TGTGCCTGGAGTAGACCAGGGGGCGCGGGCTATGGCTACACCTTC. As protein: CAWSRPGGAGYGYTF.

The chain couples TRBV18 to TRBJ1-4, with D tentatively TRBD1 (6 bases). Germline-derived CDR1 and CDR2 are KGHSH and LQKENI. Deletions cut 3 bases from V and 6 bases from J, with 11 bases between. This CDR3 comprises 14 residues. In DNA form, the CDR3 reads TGTGCCAGCTCACCGAACAGGGTTGATGAAAAACTGTTTTTT. Its protein is CASSPNRVDEKLFF.

The rearrangement uses TRBV11-2 and TRBJ2-7, with 10 bases aligning to TRBD2. Germline V gene sequence: CDR1 SGHAT, CDR2 FQNNGV. CDR3 size: 15 residues. The V and J ends lost 2 bases and 2 bases, in that order; junction bases with no gene match: 3. CDR3 DNA sequence: TGTGCCAGCAGCTTACCAGCGGGAGGGACCTACGAGCAGTACTTC. Translated, it gives CASSLPAGGTYEQYF.

The chain links TRBV18 to TRBJ1-2, with unresolved D. The germline gives CDR1 KGHSH, CDR2 LQKENI. The V end lost 2 bases, the J end lost 5 bases, and 9 bases lay between the germline ends. This CDR3 has 13 amino acids. CDR3 nucleotides: TGTGCCAGCTCACCAAACGGGATTTATGGCTACACCTTC. It specifies CASSPNGIYGYTF.